This is a list of T cell receptor beta chains from one sample in a study of CD8+CD57+ T cells in acquired aplastic anemia. One entry per CDR3 protein results from TCRdb running MiXCR on the reads. The sample carries nearly 60,000 distinct CDR3 sequences, roughly three fifths recorded once. Sample: sorted CD4+, CD8+, or CD8+CD57+ T cells (not recorded which) from PBMCs. The receptors derive from a human donor with aplastic anemia. The CDR3 runs from the conserved cysteine through the conserved F or W. A D gene is named only where the DNA matches it firmly. The size field is filled for only some rows; it gives once, few, many or a size class.

size,J,V,D,CDR3,DNA
NA,TRBJ1-6,TRBV15,NA,CATSRDRHSIGSLYSPLHF,TGTGCCACCAGCAGAGATCGGCACAGTATAGGTAGTTTGTATTCACCCCTCCACTTT
many,TRBJ1-6,TRBV5-5,NA,CASSLPSLNSPLHF,TGTGCCAGCAGCTTACCGAGCCTCAATTCACCCCTCCACTTT
NA,TRBJ1-1,TRBV20-1,TRBD1,CSARGGQGMNTEAFF,TGCAGTGCTAGAGGTGGACAGGGAATGAACACTGAAGCTTTCTTT
NA,TRBJ2-3,TRBV24-1,TRBD2,CATSDSTSGGAKDTQYF,TGTGCCACCAGTGACTCGACTAGCGGGGGGGCCAAAGATACGCAGTATTTT
few,TRBJ1-1,TRBV25-1,NA,CASSDGTAFF,TGTGCCAGCAGTGATGGAACAGCTTTCTTT
many,TRBJ2-5,TRBV7-6,NA,CASSLAPEGPQETQYF,TGTGCCAGCAGCTTAGCGCCAGAAGGTCCGCAAGAGACCCAGTACTTC
NA,TRBJ2-1,TRBV24-1,NA,CATSEQFF,TGTGCCACCAGTGAGCAGTTCTTC
NA,TRBJ1-1,TRBV15,TRBD1,CATSRVQGRTEAFF,TGTGCCACCAGCAGAGTACAGGGGAGGACTGAAGCTTTCTTT
once,TRBJ1-5,TRBV25-1,NA,CASSDQGGVNQPQHF,TGTGCCAGCAGTGATCAAGGGGGGGTCAATCAGCCCCAGCATTTT
medium-sized,TRBJ1-2,TRBV4-3,NA,CASSQDLLPDGYGYTF,TGCGCCAGCAGCCAAGATTTGCTGCCTGATGGCTATGGCTACACCTTC
many,TRBJ2-7,TRBV5-4,TRBD2,CASSLEAGGLAEQYF,TGTGCCAGCAGCTTGGAAGCGGGGGGGCTGGCTGAGCAGTACTTC
NA,TRBJ2-7,TRBV20-1,NA,CSARDPQASYEQYF,TGCAGTGCTAGAGATCCACAGGCCTCCTACGAGCAGTACTTC
NA,TRBJ1-2,TRBV9,TRBD1,CASSAQTGVYGYTF,TGTGCCAGCAGCGCCCAAACAGGGGTCTATGGCTACACCTTC
many,TRBJ1-1,TRBV5-5,TRBD1,CASSAGTGGSEAFF,TGTGCCAGCAGCGCCGGGACAGGGGGCTCTGAAGCTTTCTTT
NA,TRBJ1-3,TRBV15,TRBD1,CATSRDPRGQDTIYF,TGTGCCACCAGCAGAGACCCCAGGGGGCAGGACACCATATATTTT
NA,TRBJ2-1,TRBV6-5,NA,CASSSSPDQYNEQFF,TGTGCCAGCAGTTCTTCCCCGGACCAATACAATGAGCAGTTCTTC
many,TRBJ2-7,TRBV28,NA,CASSLPRTGYPGQYF,TGTGCCAGCAGTTTACCCCGCACAGGGTACCCCGGGCAGTACTTC